Listed below are T cell receptor beta chains from one sample, sequenced in a study of tumor-infiltrating lymphocytes in primary liver carcinoma. TCRdb re-called the multiplex PCR reads through MiXCR, storing one row per CDR3 protein. Of 300,000 to 400,000 distinct CDR3 sequences listed, about 65% are singletons. Source material: peripheral blood. These receptors all stem from a man aged 35 to 55 with primary liver carcinoma and hepatitis B virus infection. Each CDR3 is given with its conserved first and last residue. Fields, in order: V gene, clone size, CDR3 protein. Size is stated for part of the rows, as once, few or many counts, or as a class when the clone is expanded.

v_gene: TRBV6-5; abundance: -; CDR3aa: CARSYALRGEDKQFF
v_gene: TRBV12-3/TRBV12-4; abundance: many; CDR3aa: CASSDTESYEQYF
v_gene: TRBV12-3/TRBV12-4; abundance: -; CDR3aa: CASSPQWRNTEAFF
v_gene: TRBV6-5; abundance: -; CDR3aa: CTSSPTGGNYGYIF
v_gene: TRBV5-4; abundance: many; CDR3aa: CASSPDSTPGELFF
v_gene: TRBV5-8; abundance: -; CDR3aa: CASSLFQGVYGYTF
v_gene: TRBV14; abundance: -; CDR3aa: CASSHFMGAGDHQGYEQYF
v_gene: TRBV12-3/TRBV12-4; abundance: -; CDR3aa: CASSLGGGPLRF
v_gene: TRBV11-2; abundance: once; CDR3aa: CATSLFTGGNTGELFF
v_gene: TRBV28; abundance: -; CDR3aa: CASSFPGGSTEAFF
v_gene: TRBV30; abundance: -; CDR3aa: CVSRDGYEYEQYF
v_gene: TRBV29-1; abundance: -; CDR3aa: CSLVSGDTAQYF
v_gene: TRBV11-2; abundance: many; CDR3aa: CASSPRPTGTDTQYF
v_gene: TRBV28; abundance: -; CDR3aa: CASSYPLGVGETQYF
v_gene: TRBV11-2; abundance: once; CDR3aa: CASSLQYTGELLF
v_gene: TRBV6-1; abundance: -; CDR3aa: CARRDFDYYGYTF
v_gene: TRBV5-4; abundance: -; CDR3aa: CASSMGQGEAFF